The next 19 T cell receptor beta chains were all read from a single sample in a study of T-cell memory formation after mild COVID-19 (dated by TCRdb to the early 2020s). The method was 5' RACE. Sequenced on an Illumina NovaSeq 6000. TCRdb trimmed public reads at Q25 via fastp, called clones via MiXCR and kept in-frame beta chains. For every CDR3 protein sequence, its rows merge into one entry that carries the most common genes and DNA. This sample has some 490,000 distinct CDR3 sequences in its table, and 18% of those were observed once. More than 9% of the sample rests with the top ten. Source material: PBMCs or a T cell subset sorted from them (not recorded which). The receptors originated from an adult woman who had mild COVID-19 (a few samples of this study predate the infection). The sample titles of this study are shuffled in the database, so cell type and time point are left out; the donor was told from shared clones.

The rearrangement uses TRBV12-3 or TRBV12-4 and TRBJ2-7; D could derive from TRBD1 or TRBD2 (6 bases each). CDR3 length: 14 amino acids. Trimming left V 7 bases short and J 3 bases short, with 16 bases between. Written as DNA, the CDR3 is TGTGCCAGCACCTTGGGGGGCAGGGGCTACGAGCAGTACTTC. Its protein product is CASTLGGRGYEQYF.

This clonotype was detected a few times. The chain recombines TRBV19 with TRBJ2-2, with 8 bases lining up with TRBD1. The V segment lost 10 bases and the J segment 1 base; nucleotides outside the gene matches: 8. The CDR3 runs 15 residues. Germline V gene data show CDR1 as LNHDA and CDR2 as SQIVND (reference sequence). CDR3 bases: TGTGCCACCTGGCCCGGACAGGGGAACACCGGGGAGCTGTTTTTT. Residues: CATWPGQGNTGELFF.

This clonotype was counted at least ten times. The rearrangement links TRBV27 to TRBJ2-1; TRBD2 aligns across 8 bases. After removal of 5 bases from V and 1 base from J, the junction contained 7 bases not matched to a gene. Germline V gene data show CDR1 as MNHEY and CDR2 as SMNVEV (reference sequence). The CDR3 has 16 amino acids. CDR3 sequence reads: CASSRSGTSSYNEQFF. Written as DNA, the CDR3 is TGTGCCAGCAGTCGTTCCGGGACTAGTTCCTACAATGAGCAGTTCTTC.

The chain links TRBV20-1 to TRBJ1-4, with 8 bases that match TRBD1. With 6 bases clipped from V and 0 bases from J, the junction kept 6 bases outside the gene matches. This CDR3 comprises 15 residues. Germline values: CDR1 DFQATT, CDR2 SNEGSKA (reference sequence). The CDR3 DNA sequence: TGCAGTGCAACCGGGACAGGAGCAACTAATGAAAAACTGTTTTTT. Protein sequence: CSATGTGATNEKLFF.

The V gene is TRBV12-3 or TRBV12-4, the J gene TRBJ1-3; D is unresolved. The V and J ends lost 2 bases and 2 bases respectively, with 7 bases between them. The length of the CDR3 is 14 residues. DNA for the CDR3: TGTGCCAGCAGTTTAAGCAGGCCTGGAAACACCATATATTTT. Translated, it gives CASSLSRPGNTIYF.

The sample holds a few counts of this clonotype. The CDR3 DNA reads as TGTGCCACCAGTGATTCGGGAGGGGAGAACACCGGGGAGCTGTTTTTT. It encodes CATSDSGGENTGELFF. The chain couples TRBV24-1 to TRBJ2-2; 8 positions match TRBD2. There are 16 residues in the CDR3. The germline gives CDR1 KGHDR, CDR2 SFDVKD. V was pared by 2 bases and J by 1 base, with 2 bases of the junction left unmatched.

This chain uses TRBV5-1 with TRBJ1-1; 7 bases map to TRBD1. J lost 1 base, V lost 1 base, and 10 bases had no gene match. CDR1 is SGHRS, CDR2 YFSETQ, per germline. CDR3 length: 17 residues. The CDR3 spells CASSLRLRGRENTEAFF. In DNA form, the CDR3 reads TGCGCCAGCAGCTTGAGGTTGAGGGGGCGTGAGAACACTGAAGCTTTCTTT.

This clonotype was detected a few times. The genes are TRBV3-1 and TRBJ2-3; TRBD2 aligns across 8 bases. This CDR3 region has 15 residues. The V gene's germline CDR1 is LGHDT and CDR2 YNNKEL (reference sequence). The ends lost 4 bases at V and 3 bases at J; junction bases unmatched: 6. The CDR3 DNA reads TGTGCCAGCAGCCGCGACCCGGGAGGGACAGATACGCAGTATTTT. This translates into CASSRDPGGTDTQYF.

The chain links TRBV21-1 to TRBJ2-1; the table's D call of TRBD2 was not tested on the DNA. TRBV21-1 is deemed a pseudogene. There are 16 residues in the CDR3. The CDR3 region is CASSVMTRGILGEQFF. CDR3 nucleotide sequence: TGTGCCAGCAGCGTTATGACTAGGGGCATTTTGGGTGAGCAGTTCTTC.

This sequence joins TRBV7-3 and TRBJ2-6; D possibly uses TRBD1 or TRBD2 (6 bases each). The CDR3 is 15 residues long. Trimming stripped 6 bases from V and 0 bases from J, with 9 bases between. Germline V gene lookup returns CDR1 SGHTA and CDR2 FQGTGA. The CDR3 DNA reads TGTGCCAGCAGAGGGGGGCTCTCTGGGGCCAACGTCCTGACTTTC. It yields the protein CASRGGLSGANVLTF.

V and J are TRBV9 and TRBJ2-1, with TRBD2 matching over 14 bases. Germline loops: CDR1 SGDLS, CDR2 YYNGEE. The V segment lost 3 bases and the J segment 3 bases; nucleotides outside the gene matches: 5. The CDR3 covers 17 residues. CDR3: CASSGRLAGGNYNEQFF. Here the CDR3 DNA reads TGTGCCAGCAGCGGTAGACTAGCGGGGGGGAACTACAATGAGCAGTTCTTC.

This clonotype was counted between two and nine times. The CDR3 DNA is TGCAGTGCTAGAGATTGGGGACTAGCGGGGGTTGAGCAGTTCTTC. This encodes CSARDWGLAGVEQFF. This sequence joins TRBV20-1 and TRBJ2-1; 14 nucleotides match TRBD2. Germline loops: CDR1 DFQATT, CDR2 SNEGSKA (reference sequence). With V trimmed by 0 bases and J by 9 bases, 4 bases remained unmatched. The CDR3 sequence is 15 residues long.

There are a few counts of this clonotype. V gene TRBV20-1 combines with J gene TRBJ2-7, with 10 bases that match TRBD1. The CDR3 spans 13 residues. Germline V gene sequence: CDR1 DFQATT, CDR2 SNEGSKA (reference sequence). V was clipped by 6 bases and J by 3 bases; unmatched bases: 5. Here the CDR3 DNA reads TGCAGTGCCCAAGACAGGGGGCTCTACGAGCAGTACTTC. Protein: CSAQDRGLYEQYF.

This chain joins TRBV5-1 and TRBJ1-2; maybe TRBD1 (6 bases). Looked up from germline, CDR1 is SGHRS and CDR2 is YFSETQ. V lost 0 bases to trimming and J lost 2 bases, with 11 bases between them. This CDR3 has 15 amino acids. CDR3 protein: CASSLGETGNYGYTF. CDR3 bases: TGCGCCAGCAGCTTGGGGGAAACAGGGAACTATGGCTACACCTTC.

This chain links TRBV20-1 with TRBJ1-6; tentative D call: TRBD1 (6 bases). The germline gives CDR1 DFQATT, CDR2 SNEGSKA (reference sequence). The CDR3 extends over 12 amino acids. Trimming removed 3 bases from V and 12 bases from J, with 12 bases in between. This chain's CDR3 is CSASRQAKPLHF. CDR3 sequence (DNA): TGCAGTGCTAGCCGACAGGCCAAACCCCTCCACTTT.

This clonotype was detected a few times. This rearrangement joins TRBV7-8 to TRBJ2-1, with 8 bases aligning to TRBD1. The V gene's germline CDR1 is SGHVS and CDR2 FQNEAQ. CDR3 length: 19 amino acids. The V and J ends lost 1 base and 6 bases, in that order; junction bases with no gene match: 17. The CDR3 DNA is TGTGCCAGCAGCTTAGTCGGGTACTCCGGGACAGGTCGACCCAATGAGCAGTTCTTC. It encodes CASSLVGYSGTGRPNEQFF.

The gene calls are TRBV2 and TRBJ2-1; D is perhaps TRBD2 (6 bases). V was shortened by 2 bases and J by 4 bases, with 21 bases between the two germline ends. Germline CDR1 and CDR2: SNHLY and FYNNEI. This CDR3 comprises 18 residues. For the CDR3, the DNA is TGTGCCAGCAGTGAATCAGCGGTTGGGGAGGTGGCTTACAATGAGCAGTTCTTC. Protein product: CASSESAVGEVAYNEQFF. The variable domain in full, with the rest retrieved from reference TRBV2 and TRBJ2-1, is EPEVTQTPSHQVTQMGQEVILRCVPISNHLYFYWYRQILGQKVEFLVSFYNNEISEKSEIFDDQFSVERPDGSNFTLKIRSTKLEDSAMYFCASSESAVGEVAYNEQFFGPGTRLTVL.

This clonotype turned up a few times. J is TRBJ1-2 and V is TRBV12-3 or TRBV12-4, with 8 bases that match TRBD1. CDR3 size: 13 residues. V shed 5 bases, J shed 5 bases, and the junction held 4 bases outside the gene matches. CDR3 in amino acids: CASSPTGEYGYTF. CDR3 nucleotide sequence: TGTGCCAGCAGTCCGACAGGGGAATATGGCTACACCTTC.

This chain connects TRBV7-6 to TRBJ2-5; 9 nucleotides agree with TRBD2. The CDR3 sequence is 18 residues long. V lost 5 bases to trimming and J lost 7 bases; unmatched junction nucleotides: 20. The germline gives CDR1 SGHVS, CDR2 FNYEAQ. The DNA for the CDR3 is TGTGCCAGCAGCCCCTCGTTTACAGCGGGGGGCCTAACTGGGACCCAGTACTTC. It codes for CASSPSFTAGGLTGTQYF.